This TCR beta chain appears in the sequencing data of a study of blood T cells in healthy people across ages. V lost 7 bases and J 8 bases, leaving 22 bases between the germline ends. The CDR3 contains 15 residues. A word on this clonotype: The antigen is undetermined.

Whole-study results and caveats: Diversity estimated from one million T cells was considered an underestimate. In older individuals, TCR beta diversity per million T cells was lower, falling roughly linearly with age.

Alongside a J-beta primer mix, a sample-barcoded 5' primer served in a second PCR lasting roughly 7 to 11 cycles. Sequencing of every sample gave 2.5 million or more CDR3-containing paired-end reads. Each CDR3 protein gets one entry after TCRdb re-called the 5' RACE reads with MiXCR. The profile shows 1.5 million to 2 million distinct CDR3 sequences, approximately 30% of them singletons. Sample: blood. This rearrangement joins TRBV12-3 or TRBV12-4 to TRBJ2-3, with D tentatively TRBD1 or TRBD2 (5 bases each). The TCR was taken from a woman aged 30 to 39 in good health. CDR3 region: CASKKRDATGGTQYF. CDR3 nucleotides: TGTGCCAGCAAAAAACGGGACGCCACTGGTGGTACGCAGTATTTT.